Sequencing of this TCR beta chain was carried out in a study of cytomegalovirus exposure and HLA in healthy donors. The PCR employed 60 Vbeta primers together with 13 Jbeta primers. Repertoires were generated with immunoSEQ multiplex PCR, while TCRdb's copy carries only in-frame clones and drops some. The table records over 200,000 clones, approximately 82% of them present only once. The germline V gene has CDR1 MDHEN and CDR2 SYDVKM. V lost 5 bases and J 2 bases, leaving 13 bases between the germline ends. The CDR3 extends over 15 amino acids. The chain carries TRBV28 and TRBJ1-5, with a tentative D call TRBD1 (6 bases). The receptor's source is a middle-aged woman in good health and CMV-seronegative. The sample comprised PBMCs. The CDR3 DNA reads as TGTGCCAGCAGTCCTACAGGGTCGGGCAATCAGCCCCAGCATTTT. It translates to CASSPTGSGNQPQHF.